These 2 T cell receptor beta chains originate from one sample sequenced in a study of cytomegalovirus exposure and HLA in healthy donors. PCR used 60 Vbeta primers and 13 Jbeta primers. This table comes from immunoSEQ multiplex PCR, and its TCRdb copy is limited to in-frame clones, with some not included. The table shows about 140,000 clones, with 82% occurring only once. Input material: PBMCs. The source is a male donor in good health and CMV-seronegative.

V gene TRBV6-5 combines with J gene TRBJ2-7, with a tentative D call TRBD1 (5 bases). The CDR3 is made up of 13 amino acids. CDR1 is MNHEY, CDR2 SVGAGI, per germline. Trimming left V 5 bases short and J 3 bases short, with 11 bases between. The CDR3 sequence is CASSQGRNYEQYF. The CDR3, as DNA: TGTGCCAGCAGTCAGGGCCGGAACTACGAGCAGTACTTC.

The rearrangement links TRBV4-1 to TRBJ2-7; TRBD1 might be the D (6 bases). Germline CDR1 reads MGHRA; CDR2 reads YSYEKL. The CDR3 sequence is 16 residues long. Trimming removed 3 bases from V and 0 bases from J, with 15 bases in between. The CDR3 spells CASSHFLRDTSYEQYF. Here the CDR3 DNA reads TGCGCCAGCAGCCATTTTCTCCGGGACACCTCCTACGAGCAGTACTTC.